The sequence of this T cell receptor (beta chain) was determined in a study of blood T cell repertoires in COVID-19 (dated by TCRdb to about 2020). In terms of the full investigation: The collaborator samples originated in the United States, Italy and Spain and spanned the acute and convalescent phases of COVID-19. The repertoires were made available in a free public database intended to serve as a resource for research on the immune response to SARS-CoV-2. The samples were drawn from two sources: the first 160 participants of the ongoing ImmuneRACE study, and fewer than 1,500 subjects contributed by 6 global collaborators. The dataset comprised deeply sampled blood TCRbeta repertoires from subjects exposed to, actively infected with, or recovered from COVID-19. Where available, HLA class I and class II types were obtained from metadata supplied by the sample provider rather than from assay-based typing. The material from the prospective study consisted of cDNA or gDNA derived from T cells, B-cell-depleted T cells, or PBMCs. Sample metadata almost always included a de-identified subject ID, COVID-19 status, age in years and sex. General conclusions and limits of the study: How much clinical and demographic metadata was included differed by source and by participant, and the metadata was provided uncurated.

The immunoSEQ Assay, a bias-controlled multiplex PCR, was used to amplify TCRbeta CDR3 regions from genomic DNA. As for the authors' bioinformatics: Nucleated cell counts per sample were estimated from amplification of reference gene primers within the assay. Sequence reads were collapsed and filtered to measure the absolute abundance of every unique TCRbeta CDR3 rearrangement. For each sample, productive Simpson clonality was calculated as the square root of Simpson's diversity index over productive rearrangements. Here the immuneACCESS table is served through TCRdb, limited to in-frame sequences with V and J called. Missing clones are a known gap in these copies; in checked studies unresolved V genes cover under half, and the rest lacks a known reason. V and J calls and clone size are copied from that table; D and trimming were computed from the DNA. This sample holds 80,000 or so clones; 82% were observed only once. Roughly 10% of the sample is in the top ten clones.

In regard to this clone: The clone's antigen remains unknown. Base qualities are missing; no much larger clone stands one base away.

Based on the germline V gene, the CDR1 and CDR2 sequences are SGHDN and FVKESK. V lost 5 bases and J lost 2 bases; the stretch between them is 17 bases long. Inclusive of the bounding cysteine and phenylalanine, the CDR3 is 16 residues long. Only the CDR3 region is kept as DNA, spanning 48 bases read in frame from base 1. The collaborating institutions used their own protocols to collect whole blood in K2EDTA tubes. For TCRbeta analysis, collaborator samples were shipped as frozen whole blood, as isolated PBMCs, or as DNA extracted from either sample type. Specimen: peripheral blood. The TCR originated in a man in his sixties with acute or convalescent COVID-19. Rearrangement joined TRBV14 to TRBJ2-3, and the D gene may be TRBD2, 6 bases matching. DNA sequence: TGTGCCAGCAGCTGGCGGGCGCGGGGCTCCACAGATACGCAGTATTTT. Its coded protein is CASSWRARGSTDTQYF.